The clone carrying this TCR beta chain was counted at least ten times. Its matching antigen is unknown. One entry per CDR3 protein results from TCRdb running MiXCR on the 5' RACE reads. The sample records 9,500 to 12,000 distinct CDR3 sequences, approximately 8.7% being singletons. This sample stems from a study of spatial heterogeneity in lung cancer. As to time point: sample taken at primary tumor resection. Donation came from about 72 patients with untreated early-stage non-small cell lung cancer. From tumor, nontumor lung or frozen PBMC, whole RNA was taken unsorted for sequencing. General study findings and limits: Expanded TCRs classified as ubiquitous or regional were counted, and these counts tracked ubiquitous and regional nonsynonymous mutations, respectively. Tumors with more nonsynonymous mutations had more expanded intratumoral alpha and beta TCRs.

The CDR3 loop spans 15 amino acids. From germline, CDR1 is SGHTA and CDR2 FQGTGA. V was cut by 5 bases and J by 0 bases, with 12 bases left in between. The chain recombines TRBV7-3 with TRBJ2-3; D not resolved. This sequence originates from a female donor with early-stage non-small cell lung cancer. The sample consisted of lung tumor tissue, taken at surgery. CDR3 sequence (DNA): TGTGCCAGCAGCCCTTGCCGAGACAGCACAGATACGCAGTATTTT. This gives the protein CASSPCRDSTDTQYF.